The 20 T cell receptor beta chains below were found in one sample sequenced in a study of blood T cell repertoires in COVID-19. Measured with immunoSEQ multiplex PCR; TCRdb has only the in-frame clones, and not every one. The profile shows about 200,000 clones, around 85% of them singletons. Sequencing was done on a sample of peripheral blood. The origin of the receptors is a man in his 60s with COVID-19, enrolled during active disease.

This chain uses TRBV5-6 with TRBJ1-2; weak D call: TRBD1 (5 bases). Per germline, CDR1 SGHDT and CDR2 YYEEEE. Trimming pared 1 base from V and 6 bases from J, leaving 10 bases between. The CDR3 has 13 residues. This CDR3 reads CASSLQGADGYTF. CDR3 nucleotide sequence: TGTGCCAGCAGCTTGCAAGGGGCAGATGGCTACACCTTC.

The chain employs TRBV23-1 and TRBJ1-2, with D unclear. TRBV23-1 is treated as an ORF (open reading frame) with a function not yet certain. The CDR3 loop spans 13 amino acids. The V gene lost 11 bases and the J gene lost 6 bases, with 19 bases spanning the gap. The DNA for the CDR3 is TGCGCCTCAGACGCGGGAGAAAGGAATGGCTACACCTTC. As protein: CASDAGERNGYTF.

The V gene is TRBV21-1, the J gene TRBJ2-1; the table's D call of TRBD1 was not tested on the DNA. TRBV21-1 is tagged as a pseudogene. CDR3 length equals 18 residues. The CDR3 bases are TGTGCCAGCAGCAAAGAAGGGAACAGGGCGAGGGGCTACAATGAGCAGTTCTTC. This codes for CASSKEGNRARGYNEQFF.

The chain has TRBV12-3 or TRBV12-4 and TRBJ2-1, with 10 positions matching TRBD1. The CDR3 has 12 residues. With 2 bases clipped from V and 16 bases from J, the junction kept 5 bases outside the gene matches. CDR3 protein: CASSLRQGALFF. The CDR3, as DNA: TGTGCCAGCAGTTTACGACAGGGGGCTCTATTCTTC.

The chain recombines TRBV10-3 with TRBJ2-2, with D possibly matching TRBD1 (6 bases). Germline lookup yields CDR1 ENHRY and CDR2 SYGVKD. The CDR3 has 15 amino acids. The V end was cut by 4 bases, the J end by 1 base, with 10 bases between. The CDR3 nucleotides are TGTGCCATCAGTGGCGCAGGGGAGAACACCGGGGAGCTGTTTTTT. Translating gives CAISGAGENTGELFF.

The chain couples TRBV6-5 to TRBJ1-1; D is unclear. The CDR3 runs 12 residues. The germline V and J ends were trimmed by 2 bases and 7 bases, with 8 bases remaining between them. Germline V lookup: CDR1 MNHEY, CDR2 SVGAGI. In nucleotides, the CDR3 is TGTGCCAGCAGTTACGATCACGGTGAAGCTTTCTTT. Amino acids: CASSYDHGEAFF.

The chain combines TRBV5-1 with TRBJ1-2; 7 nucleotides line up with TRBD1. This CDR3 region has 13 residues. The trim removed 1 base at V and 3 bases at J, leaving 0 bases unmatched. Germline V lookup: CDR1 SGHRS, CDR2 YFSETQ. CDR3 DNA sequence: TGCGCCAGCAGCTTGACAGGGGACTATGGCTACACCTTC. Translated: CASSLTGDYGYTF.

CDR3 loop: CATDGNYGYTF. The CDR3 DNA follows: TGTGCTACCGACGGGAACTATGGCTACACCTTC. The chain has TRBV28 and TRBJ1-2; D ambiguous. This CDR3 is 11 amino acids long. CDR1 is MDHEN, CDR2 SYDVKM, per germline.

This chain connects TRBV3-1 (or the pseudogene TRBV3-2) to TRBJ2-1, with 11 bases matching TRBD2. The CDR3 is 16 amino acids. With V trimmed by 3 bases and J by 8 bases, 9 bases remained unmatched. Germline V gene lookup returns CDR1 LGHDT and CDR2 YNNKEL (reference sequence). CDR3: CASSHLAGGPFDEQFF. The CDR3 DNA follows: TGTGCCAGCAGCCATTTAGCGGGAGGGCCTTTTGATGAGCAGTTCTTC.

This clone was detected only once. This chain joins TRBV27 and TRBJ1-3, with D possibly being TRBD1 (5 bases). V was clipped by 4 bases and J by 4 bases, with 11 bases between them. Germline CDR1 reads MNHEY; CDR2 reads SMNVEV (reference sequence). The CDR3 runs to 14 residues. CDR3 coding DNA: TGTGCCAGCAGTTCCACAGGATCGGGAAACACCATATATTTT. Translating it yields CASSSTGSGNTIYF.

The J gene is TRBJ2-1, the V gene TRBV12-3 or TRBV12-4; D is ambiguous. V lost 4 bases, J lost 6 bases, and 10 bases lay in between. The CDR3 consists of 13 residues. CDR3 nucleotide sequence: TGTGCCAGCAGTTACGGGTCGAGCAATGAGCAGTTCTTC. Translation: CASSYGSSNEQFF.

The CDR3 DNA sequence: TGTGCCAGCTCACCAGGTAGGGGGCGTGAAGCTTTCTTT. Amino acids: CASSPGRGREAFF. This sequence joins TRBV18 and TRBJ1-1, with TRBD1 identical over 7 bases. The CDR3 consists of 13 residues. Germline V lookup: CDR1 KGHSH, CDR2 LQKENI. After removal of 2 bases from V and 7 bases from J, the junction contained 4 bases not matched to a gene.

V gene TRBV4-1 combines with J gene TRBJ1-5, with 8 bases matching TRBD1. V shed 5 bases and J 9 bases; nucleotides not matched to a gene: 9. There are 14 residues in the CDR3. Germline lookup yields CDR1 MGHRA and CDR2 YSYEKL. The CDR3 nucleotides read TGCGCCAGCAGCGAGACAGGGGACCGGAGGCCCCAGCATTTT. Translating gives CASSETGDRRPQHF.

This chain uses TRBV7-9 with TRBJ2-1, with 9 bases aligning to TRBD1. V lost 4 bases, J lost 7 bases, and 2 bases stayed unmatched. There are 13 residues in the CDR3. The germline CDR1 and CDR2 sequences are SEHNR and FQNEAQ (reference sequence). The CDR3 DNA follows: TGTGCCAGCAGCTGGGACAGGGCTAATGAGCAGTTCTTC. This codes for CASSWDRANEQFF.

The chain employs TRBV18 and TRBJ1-1, with a possible D match to TRBD1 (5 bases). Trimming cost V 1 base and J 1 base, with 7 bases left between them. The CDR3 covers 14 residues. CDR1 is KGHSH, CDR2 LQKENI, per germline. This CDR3 reads CASSPQGQNTEAFF. CDR3 bases: TGTGCCAGCTCACCACAGGGGCAGAACACTGAAGCTTTCTTT. The whole variable domain, filled in from reference TRBV18 and TRBJ1-1, reads NAGVMQNPRHLVRRRGQEARLRCSPMKGHSHVYWYRQLPEEGLKFMVYLQKENIIDESGMPKERFSAEFPKEGPSILRIQQVVRGDSAAYFCASSPQGQNTEAFFGQGTRLTVV.

The rearrangement links TRBV30 to TRBJ2-3; weak D call: TRBD2 (6 bases). Germline values: CDR1 GTSNPN, CDR2 SVGIG (reference sequence). Trimming took 6 bases from V and 0 from J, leaving 10 bases between them. This CDR3 contains 13 residues. In DNA, the CDR3 is TGTGCCTGTCCGGGGGTTAGCACAGATACGCAGTATTTT. Protein sequence: CACPGVSTDTQYF.

This sequence joins TRBV30 and TRBJ1-6; D may be TRBD1 (6 bases). The CDR3 is 13 amino acids. The ends were cut back, 3 bases at V and 7 bases at J, with 10 bases in the middle. CDR1 GTSNPN and CDR2 SVGIG come from the germline V gene (reference sequence). The CDR3 coding sequence is TGTGCCTGGAGCGGACAGCAAAATTCACCCCTCCACTTT. It codes for CAWSGQQNSPLHF.

This clone was picked up a small number of times. The chain combines TRBV19 with TRBJ2-7; 8 nucleotides match TRBD1. V lost 6 bases, J lost 2 bases, and 6 bases stayed unmatched. The CDR3 sequence is 14 residues long. Germline V gene sequence: CDR1 LNHDA, CDR2 SQIVND (reference sequence). The DNA for the CDR3 is TGTGCCAGTAGCGGGACAGGATCTACCTACGAGCAGTACTTC. This gives the protein CASSGTGSTYEQYF.

J is TRBJ2-2 and V is TRBV29-1, with TRBD1 matching 9 bases. Trimming took 6 bases from V and 6 from J; bases not matched to a gene: 8. Germline V gene lookup returns CDR1 SQVTM and CDR2 ANQGSEA. The length of the CDR3 is 14 residues. In nucleotides, the CDR3 is TGCAGCGTGTCGGGACAGGGTCTGCCCGGGGAGCTGTTTTTT. This translates into CSVSGQGLPGELFF.

The rearrangement uses TRBV7-7 and TRBJ2-5, with 9 bases that match TRBD2. CDR1 and CDR2 (germline): SSHAT, FNYEAQ (reference sequence). V shed 4 bases and J 5 bases; nucleotides not matched to a gene: 23. The CDR3 is 20 amino acids. In DNA, the CDR3 is TGTGCCAGCAGCTGGTGCGGGGGGCGTCGGGTAGCGGGAGTTTGTGAGACCCAGTACTTC. It is translated as CASSWCGGRRVAGVCETQYF.